In its sample, the clone carrying this TCR beta chain was seen once. The sample comes from a study of blood T cell repertoires in COVID-19. Study overall: The United States, Italy and Spain provided the acute and convalescent COVID-19 samples. The analysed material was cDNA or gDNA that came from T cells, B-cell-depleted T cells, or PBMCs.

Original data processing: Nucleated cell number was recorded as an estimate derived from reference gene primer amplification. This table comes from immunoSEQ multiplex PCR, and its TCRdb copy is limited to in-frame clones, with some not included. That table supplies the V and J calls and clone size; D and trimming were determined from the DNA. The sample comprises over 95,000 clones, 81% of which are singletons, and about 10% rests with the top ten. This CDR3 is 16 amino acids long. Germline V gene lookup returns CDR1 SGHNT and CDR2 YYREEE (reference sequence). V was pared by 3 bases and J by 0 bases, with 16 bases between.

The TCR originated in a human donor in a cohort sampled during active COVID-19. The sample consisted of peripheral blood. The chain links TRBV5-4 to TRBJ2-7; D is unclear. The CDR3 region is CASSSPTQPSSYEQYF. The CDR3, as DNA: TGTGCCAGCAGCTCACCGACACAACCGAGCTCCTACGAGCAGTACTTC.